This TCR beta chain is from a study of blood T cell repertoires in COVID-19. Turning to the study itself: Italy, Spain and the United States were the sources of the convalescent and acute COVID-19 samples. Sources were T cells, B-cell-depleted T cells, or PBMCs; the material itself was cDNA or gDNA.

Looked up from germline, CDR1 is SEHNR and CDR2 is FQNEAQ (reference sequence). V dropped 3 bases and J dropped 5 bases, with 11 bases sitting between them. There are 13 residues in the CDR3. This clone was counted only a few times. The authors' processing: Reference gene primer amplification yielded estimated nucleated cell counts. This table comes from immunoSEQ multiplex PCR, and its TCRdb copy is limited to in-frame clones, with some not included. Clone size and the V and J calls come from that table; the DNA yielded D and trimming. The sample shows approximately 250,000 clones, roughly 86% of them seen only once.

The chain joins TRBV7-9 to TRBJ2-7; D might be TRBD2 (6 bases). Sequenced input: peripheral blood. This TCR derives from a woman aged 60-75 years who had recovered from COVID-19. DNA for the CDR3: TGTGCCAGCAGCTTTGGAGGGGAAGACGAGCAGTACTTC. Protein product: CASSFGGEDEQYF.